This T cell receptor beta chain was captured in a study of identical twins. Study results and limitations: Invariant MAIT and iNKT cells could partly confound zero-insertion analyses. Out-of-frame beta chain sequences displayed weaker excess sharing between twins. Without tracking the same donors, conclusions rested on cross-sectional statistical analysis. Abundant beta clonotypes from cord blood had fewer insertions, unlike memory repertoires, which showed none.

TCRdb recomputed calls from the 5' RACE reads with MiXCR, one row per CDR3 protein. The sample gives around 1.7 million distinct CDR3 sequences, under 35% of which show up once; about 0.25% is in the top ten. This CDR3 is 11 amino acids long. Looked up from germline, CDR1 is ENHRY and CDR2 is SYGVKD. Trimming took off 1 base at V and 11 bases at J, with 8 bases between the two ends. Note on this clonotype: What it binds is not known.

The origin of this receptor is a newborn girl in good health. The specimen sequenced was cord blood. The J gene is TRBJ2-5, the V gene TRBV10-3; D is undetermined. This CDR3 is CAISEYTEQYF. The CDR3 DNA sequence: TGTGCCATCAGTGAGTATACAGAACAGTACTTC.